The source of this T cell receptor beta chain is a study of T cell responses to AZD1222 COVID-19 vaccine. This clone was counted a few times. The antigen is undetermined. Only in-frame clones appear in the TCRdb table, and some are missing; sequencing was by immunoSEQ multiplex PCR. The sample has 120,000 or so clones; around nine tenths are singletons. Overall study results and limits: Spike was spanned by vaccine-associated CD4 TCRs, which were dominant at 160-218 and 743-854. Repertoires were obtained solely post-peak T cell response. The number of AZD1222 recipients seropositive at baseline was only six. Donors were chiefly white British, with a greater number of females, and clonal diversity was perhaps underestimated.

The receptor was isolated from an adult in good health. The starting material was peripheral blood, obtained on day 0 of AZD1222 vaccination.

CDR3 nucleotide sequence: TGTGCCATCAGTGAGTGGGGAGGCCAGCCCCAGCATTTT. Its translation is CAISEWGGQPQHF. The V call is TRBV10-3, the J call TRBJ1-5; D gene unclear. Germline values: CDR1 ENHRY, CDR2 SYGVKD. V shed 1 base and J shed 7 bases, with 8 bases lying between them. This CDR3 has 13 residues.